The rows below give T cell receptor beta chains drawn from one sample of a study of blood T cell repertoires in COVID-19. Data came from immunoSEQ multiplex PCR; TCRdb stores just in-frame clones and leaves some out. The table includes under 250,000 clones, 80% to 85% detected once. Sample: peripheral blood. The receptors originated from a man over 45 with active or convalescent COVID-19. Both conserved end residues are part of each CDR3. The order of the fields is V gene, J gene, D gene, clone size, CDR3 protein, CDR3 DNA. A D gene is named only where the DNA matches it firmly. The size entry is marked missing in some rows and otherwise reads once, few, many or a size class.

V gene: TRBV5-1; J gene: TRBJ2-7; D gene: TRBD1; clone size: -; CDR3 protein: CASSWDRANEQYF; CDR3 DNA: TGCGCCAGCAGCTGGGACAGGGCCAACGAGCAGTACTTC
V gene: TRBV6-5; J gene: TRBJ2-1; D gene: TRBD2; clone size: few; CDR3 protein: CASTTTSGDYNEQFF; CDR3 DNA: TGTGCCAGCACGACCACTAGCGGGGACTACAATGAGCAGTTCTTC
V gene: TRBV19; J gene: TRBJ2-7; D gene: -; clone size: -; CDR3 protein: CASSGGPVGPYEQYF; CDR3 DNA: TGTGCCAGTAGTGGAGGACCGGTAGGTCCCTACGAGCAGTACTTC
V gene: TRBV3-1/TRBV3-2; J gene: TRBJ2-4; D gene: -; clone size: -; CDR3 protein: CASSHWRENIQYF; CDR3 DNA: TGTGCCAGCAGCCATTGGAGAGAAAACATTCAGTACTTC
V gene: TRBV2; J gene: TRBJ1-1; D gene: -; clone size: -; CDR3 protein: CASSEAVGATEAFF; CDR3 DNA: TGTGCCAGCAGTGAAGCAGTTGGGGCCACTGAAGCTTTCTTT
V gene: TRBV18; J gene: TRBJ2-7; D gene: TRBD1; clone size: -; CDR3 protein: CASSPGQSRAEQYF; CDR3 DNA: TGTGCCAGCTCACCGGGACAGAGTCGAGCCGAGCAGTACTTC
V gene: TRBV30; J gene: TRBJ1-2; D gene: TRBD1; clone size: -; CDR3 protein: CAWSETGGGYTF; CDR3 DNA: TGTGCCTGGAGTGAGACAGGGGGCGGCTACACCTTC
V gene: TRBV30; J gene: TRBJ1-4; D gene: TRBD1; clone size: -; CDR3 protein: CAWSVQGAREKLFF; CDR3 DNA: TGTGCCTGGAGTGTACAGGGGGCAAGGGAAAAACTGTTTTTT
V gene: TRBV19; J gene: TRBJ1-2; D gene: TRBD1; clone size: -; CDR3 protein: CASSIQGAQFGYTF; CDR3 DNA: TGTGCCAGTAGTATACAGGGGGCCCAGTTTGGCTACACCTTC
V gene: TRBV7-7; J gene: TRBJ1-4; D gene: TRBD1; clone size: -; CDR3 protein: CASSPSETGILEKLFF; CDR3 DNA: TGTGCCAGCAGCCCCTCGGAGACAGGGATTTTAGAAAAACTGTTTTTT
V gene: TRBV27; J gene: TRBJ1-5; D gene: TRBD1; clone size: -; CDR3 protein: CASSLDRGNQPQHF; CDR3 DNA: TGTGCCAGCAGCCTGGACAGGGGCAATCAGCCCCAGCATTTT
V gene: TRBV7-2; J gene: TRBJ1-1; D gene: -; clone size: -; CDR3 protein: CASSLASRNTEAFF; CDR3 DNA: TGTGCCAGCAGCTTAGCTTCGCGGAACACTGAAGCTTTCTTT
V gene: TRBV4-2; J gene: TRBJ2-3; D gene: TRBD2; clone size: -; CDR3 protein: CASSQERVLAGMSSTDTQYF; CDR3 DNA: TGTGCCAGCAGCCAAGAAAGGGTGCTAGCGGGGATGTCTAGCACAGATACGCAGTATTTT
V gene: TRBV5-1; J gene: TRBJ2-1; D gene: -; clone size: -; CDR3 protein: CASSNPTYNEQFF; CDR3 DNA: TGCGCCAGCAGTAATCCTACCTACAATGAGCAGTTCTTC
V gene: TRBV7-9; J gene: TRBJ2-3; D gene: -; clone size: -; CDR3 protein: CASSLAGQTTDTQYF; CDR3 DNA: TGTGCCAGCAGCTTAGCCGGACAGACCACAGATACGCAGTATTTT
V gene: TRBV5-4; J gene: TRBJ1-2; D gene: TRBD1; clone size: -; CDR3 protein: CASSSGGGYGYTF; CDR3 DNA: TGTGCCAGCAGTTCAGGGGGAGGTTATGGCTACACCTTC
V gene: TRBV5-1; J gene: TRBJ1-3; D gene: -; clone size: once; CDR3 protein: CASSLTGVGNTIYF; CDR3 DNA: TGCGCCAGCAGCTTAACAGGTGTCGGAAACACCATATATTTT
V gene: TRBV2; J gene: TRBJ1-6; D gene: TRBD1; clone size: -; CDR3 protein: CASSFGTGYNSPLHF; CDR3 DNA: TGTGCCAGCAGTTTCGGGACAGGGTACAATTCACCCCTCCACTTT
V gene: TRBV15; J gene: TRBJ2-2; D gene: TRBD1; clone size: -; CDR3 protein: CATSRDRGKTGELFF; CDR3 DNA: TGTGCCACCAGCAGAGACAGGGGGAAGACCGGGGAGCTGTTTTTT
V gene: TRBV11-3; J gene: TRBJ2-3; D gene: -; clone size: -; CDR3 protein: CASSLANRVTDTQYF; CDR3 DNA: TGTGCCAGCAGCTTAGCCAACAGGGTTACAGATACGCAGTATTTT
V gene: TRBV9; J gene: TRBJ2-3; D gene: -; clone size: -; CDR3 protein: CASSVVDQTDTQYF; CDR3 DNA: TGTGCCAGCAGCGTAGTAGATCAAACAGATACGCAGTATTTT
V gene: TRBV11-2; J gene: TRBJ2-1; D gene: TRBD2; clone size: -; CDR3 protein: CASSSLAGYNEQFF; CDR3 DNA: TGTGCCAGCAGCTCCCTAGCGGGCTACAATGAGCAGTTCTTC
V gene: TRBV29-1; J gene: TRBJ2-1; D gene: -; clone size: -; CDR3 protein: CSVRDSLNNEQFF; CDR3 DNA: TGCAGCGTGCGGGACAGCCTTAACAATGAGCAGTTCTTC
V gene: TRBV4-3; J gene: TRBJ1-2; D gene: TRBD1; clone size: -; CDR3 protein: CASSHVGDRGYYGYTF; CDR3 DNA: TGCGCCAGCAGCCACGTTGGGGACAGGGGGTACTATGGCTACACCTTC
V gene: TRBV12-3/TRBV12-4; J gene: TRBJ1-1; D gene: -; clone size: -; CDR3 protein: CASSLMEYTEAFF; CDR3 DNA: TGTGCCAGCAGTTTAATGGAGTACACTGAAGCTTTCTTT
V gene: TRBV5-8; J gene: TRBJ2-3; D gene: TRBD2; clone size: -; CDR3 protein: CASSLNWGLAGGVDTQYF; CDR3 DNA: TGTGCCAGCAGCTTGAATTGGGGACTAGCGGGGGGAGTGGATACGCAGTATTTT
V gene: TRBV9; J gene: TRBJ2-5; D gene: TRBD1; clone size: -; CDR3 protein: CASSPLPTGAETQYF; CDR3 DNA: TGTGCCAGCAGCCCCTTACCGACAGGGGCAGAGACCCAGTACTTC
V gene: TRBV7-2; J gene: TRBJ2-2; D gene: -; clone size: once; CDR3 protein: CASSVQGNTGELFF; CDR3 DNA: TGTGCCAGCAGCGTACAGGGGAACACCGGGGAGCTGTTTTTT
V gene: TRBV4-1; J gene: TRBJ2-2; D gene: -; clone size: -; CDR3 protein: CASSQDRGGAQTGELFF; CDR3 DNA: TGCGCCAGCAGCCAAGATAGGGGGGGGGCGCAAACCGGGGAGCTGTTTTTT
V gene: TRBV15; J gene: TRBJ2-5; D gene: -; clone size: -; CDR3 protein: CATSRDKPGMETQYF; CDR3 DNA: TGTGCCACCAGCAGAGATAAGCCGGGGATGGAGACCCAGTACTTC
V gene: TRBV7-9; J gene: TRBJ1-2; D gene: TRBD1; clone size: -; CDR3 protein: CASSSPDRVPGYTF; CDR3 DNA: TGTGCCAGCAGCTCCCCGGACAGGGTGCCTGGCTACACCTTC
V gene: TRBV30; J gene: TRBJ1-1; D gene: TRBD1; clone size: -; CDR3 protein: CAWGRGPDTEAFF; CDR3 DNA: TGTGCCTGGGGCAGGGGGCCCGACACTGAAGCTTTCTTT
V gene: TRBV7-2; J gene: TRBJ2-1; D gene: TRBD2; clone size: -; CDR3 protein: CASSLGGGNYNEQFF; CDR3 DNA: TGTGCCAGCAGCTTAGGCGGGGGAAATTACAATGAGCAGTTCTTC
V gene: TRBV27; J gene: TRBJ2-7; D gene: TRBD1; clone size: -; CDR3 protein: CASSLSPGQGAHEQYF; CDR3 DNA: TGTGCCAGCAGTTTATCCCCAGGACAGGGGGCCCACGAGCAGTACTTC
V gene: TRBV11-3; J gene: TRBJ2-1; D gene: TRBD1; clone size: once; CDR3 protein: CASSLDRGPYNEQFF; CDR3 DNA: TGTGCCAGCAGCTTGGACAGGGGACCCTACAATGAGCAGTTCTTC
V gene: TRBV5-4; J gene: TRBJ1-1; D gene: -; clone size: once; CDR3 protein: CASSSAVTEAFF; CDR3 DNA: TGTGCCAGCAGCTCTGCGGTTACTGAAGCTTTCTTT
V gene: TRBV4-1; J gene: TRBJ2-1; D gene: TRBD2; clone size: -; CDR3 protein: CASSQEGGGSYNEQFF; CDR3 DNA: TGCGCCAGCAGCCAAGAGGGCGGGGGGTCTTACAATGAGCAGTTCTTC
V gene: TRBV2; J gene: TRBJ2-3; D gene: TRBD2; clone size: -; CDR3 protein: CASSPGLAGNTQYF; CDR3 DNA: TGTGCCAGCAGCCCAGGACTAGCGGGTAACACGCAGTATTTT
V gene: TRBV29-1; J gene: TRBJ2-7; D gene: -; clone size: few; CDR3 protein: CSVGSDSSYEQYF; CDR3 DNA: TGCAGCGTTGGATCAGACAGCTCCTACGAGCAGTACTTC
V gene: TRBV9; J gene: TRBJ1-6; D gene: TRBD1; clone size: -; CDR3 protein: CASSVTGGDSPLHF; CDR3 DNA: TGTGCCAGCAGCGTAACAGGGGGCGACTCACCCCTCCACTTT
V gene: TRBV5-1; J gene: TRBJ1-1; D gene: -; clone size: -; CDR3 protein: CASSFRGNTEAFF; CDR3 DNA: TGCGCCAGCAGCTTTCGCGGGAACACTGAAGCTTTCTTT